One and the same sample provided the 10 T cell receptor beta chains below, sequenced in a study of post-analysis software for immune sequencing data. Antigen specificity for these receptors is unknown. Carried by the TCR beta cDNA libraries were unique molecular identifiers. TCRdb reprocessed the PCR reads with MiXCR, giving one entry per CDR3 protein. The sample shows about 680,000 distinct CDR3 sequences, approximately 59% of them seen only once. Study conclusions and caveats: Patients used several TRBV segments, including TRBV5-6, TRBV5-1 and TRBV20-1, more often than controls.

Sequencing was carried out using blood. These receptors came from a girl aged 2-10 years with multiple sclerosis.

The sample holds a few counts of this clonotype. The chain uses TRBV7-6 and TRBJ2-3; 8 nucleotides align to TRBD2. After removal of 3 bases from V and 3 bases from J, the junction contained 5 bases not matched to a gene. This CDR3 region has 15 residues. CDR1 and CDR2 (germline): SGHVS, FNYEAQ. CDR3 nucleotide sequence: TGTGCCAGCAGCTTGGGACTAGGCGGAACAGATACGCAGTATTTT. Amino acids: CASSLGLGGTDTQYF.

This clonotype was detected only a few times. The chain combines TRBV29-1 with TRBJ1-2; TRBD1 aligns across 7 bases. The ends lost 7 bases at V and 4 bases at J; junction bases unmatched: 9. CDR1 and CDR2 from the germline V gene are SQVTM and ANQGSEA. CDR3 size: 13 residues. The DNA of the CDR3 is TGCAGCGCCGGACCCTCAGGGGGCTATGGCTACACCTTC. Its translation is CSAGPSGGYGYTF.

The chain links TRBV6-2 or TRBV6-3 to TRBJ2-5; TRBD1 or TRBD2 may be the D gene (5 bases each). CDR1 MNHEY and CDR2 SVGEGT come from the germline V gene. V gave up 6 bases and J gave up 4 bases, with 18 bases separating them. This CDR3 spans 15 amino acids. CDR3 sequence (DNA): TGTGCCAGCAGATATTGGGACCCTGGGGTAGAGACCCAGTACTTC. It encodes CASRYWDPGVETQYF.

This clonotype was found a few times. The chain recombines TRBV7-2 with TRBJ2-1, with D perhaps assigned TRBD1 or TRBD2 (6 bases each). This CDR3 region has 16 residues. Trimming pared 2 bases from V and 10 bases from J, leaving 21 bases between. Germline V gene data show CDR1 as SGHTA and CDR2 as FQGNSA. This chain's CDR3 is CASSLSWGAGAGEQFF. CDR3 DNA: TGTGCCAGCAGCTTAAGTTGGGGGGCTGGGGCGGGAGAGCAGTTCTTC.

This clonotype turned up a few times. The chain is built from TRBV12-3 or TRBV12-4 and TRBJ2-1; possible D gene TRBD1, 6 bases. V shed 6 bases and J shed 4 bases, with 10 bases lying between them. CDR3 length: 13 residues. CDR3 nucleotides: TGTGCCAGCAGAGGGACACCGTACAATGAGCAGTTCTTC. Its translation is CASRGTPYNEQFF.

The V gene is TRBV4-1, the J gene TRBJ1-1, with a tentative D call TRBD1 (5 bases). Trimming shortened V by 0 bases and J by 10 bases, and 15 bases separated the two germline ends. CDR1 and CDR2 from the germline V gene are MGHRA and YSYEKL. The CDR3 loop spans 14 amino acids. The CDR3 coding sequence is TGCGCCAGCAGCCAAGACAGGGTTGGTGTTGGAGCTTTCTTT. Its translation is CASSQDRVGVGAFF.

V usage is TRBV5-1 and J usage is TRBJ1-1; 8 bases are shared with TRBD1. The junction had 12 bases not matched to a gene; V was cut back by 10 bases and J by 4 bases. Germline assignment: CDR1 SGHRS and CDR2 YFSETQ. The CDR3 extends over 14 amino acids. Here the CDR3 reads CAGSSGGSSTEAFF. CDR3 nucleotides: TGCGCCGGGTCCTCAGGGGGCAGTAGCACTGAAGCTTTCTTT.

The rearrangement joins TRBV20-1 to TRBJ2-7; 7 bases are a match to TRBD2. Germline assignment: CDR1 DFQATT and CDR2 SNEGSKA (reference sequence). V lost 5 bases, J lost 3 bases, and 10 bases stayed unmatched. The CDR3 is made up of 14 amino acids. The chain's CDR3 is CSAFDRAGVYEQYF. CDR3 nucleotides: TGCAGTGCTTTTGACCGTGCGGGAGTCTACGAGCAGTACTTC.

This sequence joins TRBV20-1 and TRBJ2-4; TRBD2 aligns across 7 bases. Trimming at V came to 0 bases and at J to 7 bases, leaving 15 bases not matched to a gene. Looked up from germline, CDR1 is DFQATT and CDR2 is SNEGSKA (reference sequence). This CDR3 has 17 residues. DNA for the CDR3: TGCAGTGCTAGAGATGAGGAGGGAGGGCCCTCTGATAACATTCAGTACTTC. It encodes CSARDEEGGPSDNIQYF.

The gene calls are TRBV7-3 and TRBJ1-2; 9 bases line up with TRBD1. V shed 5 bases, J shed 7 bases, and the junction held 11 bases outside the gene matches. The CDR3 is 15 amino acids. Germline-derived CDR1 and CDR2 are SGHTA and FQGTGA. In nucleotides, the CDR3 is TGTGCCAGCAGCCCCGGGACAGGGCAGATCGGTGGCTACACCTTC. Its protein is CASSPGTGQIGGYTF.